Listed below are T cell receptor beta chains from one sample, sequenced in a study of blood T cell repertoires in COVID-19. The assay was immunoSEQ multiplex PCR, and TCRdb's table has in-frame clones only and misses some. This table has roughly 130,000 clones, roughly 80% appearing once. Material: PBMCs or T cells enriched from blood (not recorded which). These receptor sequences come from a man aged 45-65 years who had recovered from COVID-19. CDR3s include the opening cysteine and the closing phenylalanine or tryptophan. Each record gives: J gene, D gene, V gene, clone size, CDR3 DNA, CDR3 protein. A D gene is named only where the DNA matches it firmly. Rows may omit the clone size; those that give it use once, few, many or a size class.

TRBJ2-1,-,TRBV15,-,TGTGCCACCAGCGGGGTACGGCGGGGACGAGAGCAGTTCTTC,CATSGVRRGREQFF
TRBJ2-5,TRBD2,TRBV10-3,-,TGTGCCATCAGTGAACGGGGTCTAGCGGGGACCTACCAAGAGACCCAGTACTTC,CAISERGLAGTYQETQYF
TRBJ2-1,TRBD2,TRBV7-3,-,TGTGCCAGCAGCCCGGGACTAGCGGGTGCTTACAATGAGCAGTTCTTC,CASSPGLAGAYNEQFF
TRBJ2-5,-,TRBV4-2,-,TGTGCCAGCAGCCAAGTAGGGAGTGGGACCCAGTACTTC,CASSQVGSGTQYF
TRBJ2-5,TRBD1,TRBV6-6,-,TGTGCCAGCAGTGAGGGAAGACAGGGGAGAGAGACCCAGTACTTC,CASSEGRQGRETQYF
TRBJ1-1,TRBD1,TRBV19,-,TGTGCCAGTAGTAGAGGGGGACAGGGTGTGAACACTGAAGCTTTCTTT,CASSRGGQGVNTEAFF
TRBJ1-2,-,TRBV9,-,TGTGCCAGCAGCCCAGACTCCTATGGCTACACCTTC,CASSPDSYGYTF
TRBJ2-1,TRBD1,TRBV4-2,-,TGTGCCAGCAGCCAAGTCCAGGGACAGGGGAACAATGAGCAGTTCTTC,CASSQVQGQGNNEQFF
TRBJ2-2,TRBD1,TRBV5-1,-,TGCGCCAGCAGCTTGGTTCAGGGGGCTATCGGGGAGCTGTTTTTT,CASSLVQGAIGELFF
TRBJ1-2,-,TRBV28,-,TGTGCCAGCAGTTTAGGGGGGGCCTTAGACTATGGCTACACCTTC,CASSLGGALDYGYTF
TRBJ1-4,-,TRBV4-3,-,TGCGCCAGCAGCCAAGATCTTTGGGCAGGGAATGAAAAACTGTTTTTT,CASSQDLWAGNEKLFF
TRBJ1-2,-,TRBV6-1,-,TGTGCCAGCAGTGAAAGGGGATTAGGCTACACCTTC,CASSERGLGYTF
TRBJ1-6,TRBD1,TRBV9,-,TGTGCCAGCAGCGGAATCGGACAGGAAGGAAATTCACCCCTCCACTTT,CASSGIGQEGNSPLHF
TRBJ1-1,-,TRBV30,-,TGTGCCTGGAGTGTACACCGGAACACTGAAGCTTTCTTT,CAWSVHRNTEAFF
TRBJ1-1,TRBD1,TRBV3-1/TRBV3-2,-,TGTGCCAGCAGAACAGGGGGTAAGGACACTGAAGCTTTCTTT,CASRTGGKDTEAFF
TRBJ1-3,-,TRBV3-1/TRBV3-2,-,TGTGCCAGCAGCCAGGGAGCTGGAAACACCATATATTTT,CASSQGAGNTIYF
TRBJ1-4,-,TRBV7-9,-,TGTGCCAGCAGCTCACAGGGCTCGATTGAAAAACTGTTTTTT,CASSSQGSIEKLFF
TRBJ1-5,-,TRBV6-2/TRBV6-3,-,TGTGCCAGCAGTTACGCGGGGGGGGGCAATCAGCCCCAGCATTTT,CASSYAGGGNQPQHF
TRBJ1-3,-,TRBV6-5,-,TGTGCCAGCAGGGCGGACAGTTCCTCTGGAAACACCATATATTTT,CASRADSSSGNTIYF
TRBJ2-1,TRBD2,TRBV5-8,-,TGTGCCAGCAGCAATGCACGACTAGCGGGGATCTACAATGAGCAGTTCTTC,CASSNARLAGIYNEQFF
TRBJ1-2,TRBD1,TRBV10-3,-,TGTGCCATCAGTGGGACAGGGGTCAACTATGGCTACACCTTC,CAISGTGVNYGYTF
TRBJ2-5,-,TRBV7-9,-,TGTGCCAGCAGCTTATCCGAGTACCAAGAGACCCAGTACTTC,CASSLSEYQETQYF
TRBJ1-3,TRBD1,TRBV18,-,TGTGCCAGCTCACCCGACAGGGGAGAAACTGGAAACACCATATATTTT,CASSPDRGETGNTIYF
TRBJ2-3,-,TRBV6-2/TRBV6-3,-,TGTGCCAGCAGTTACATGGTGAATAGCGCAGATACGCAGTATTTT,CASSYMVNSADTQYF
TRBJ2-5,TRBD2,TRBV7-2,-,TGTGCCAGCAGCTTACTAGCGGGGGGGCAAGAGACCCAGTACTTC,CASSLLAGGQETQYF
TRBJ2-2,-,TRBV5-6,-,TGTGCCAGCAGAGAACCCCTAAACAGGACGGTTTACACCGGGGAGCTGTTTTTT,CASREPLNRTVYTGELFF
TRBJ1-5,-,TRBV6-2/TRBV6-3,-,TGTGCCAGCAGTCAATGGGAGCGGCCCCAGCATTTT,CASSQWERPQHF
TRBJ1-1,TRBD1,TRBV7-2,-,TGTGCCAGCAGCTTAGTGGGGACAGGGGGCGCCGGCACTGAAGCTTTCTTT,CASSLVGTGGAGTEAFF
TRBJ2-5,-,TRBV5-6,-,TGTGCCAGCAGCTTGGGACAGATCCGTGGGGAGACCCAGTACTTC,CASSLGQIRGETQYF
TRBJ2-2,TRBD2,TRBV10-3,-,TGTGCCATCAGTGAGTTAGCGGGCCGGAACACCGGGGAGCTGTTTTTT,CAISELAGRNTGELFF
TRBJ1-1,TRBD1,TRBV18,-,TGTGCCAGCTCACCAGGACAGGGGGCGATGAACACTGAAGCTTTCTTT,CASSPGQGAMNTEAFF
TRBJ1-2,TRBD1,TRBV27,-,TGTGCCAGCAGTTTATCGAGGGGGCAGGGGTGGGGATCTCACTATGGCTACACCTTC,CASSLSRGQGWGSHYGYTF
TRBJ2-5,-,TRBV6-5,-,TGTGCCAGCAGTTACTCTGGGGGCTCGGAGACCCAGTACTTC,CASSYSGGSETQYF
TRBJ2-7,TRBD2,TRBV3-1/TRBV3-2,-,TGTGCCAGCAGCCCTCCTGGGGAGGGGCCCAGGTTC,CASSPPGEGPRF
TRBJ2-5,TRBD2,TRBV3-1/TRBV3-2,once,TGTGCCAGCAGCCAAGAAGTTGGGCTAGCGGGGGGGCTGCGGCGGCAAGAGACCCAGTACTTC,CASSQEVGLAGGLRRQETQYF
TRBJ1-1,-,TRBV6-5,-,TGTGCCAGCACCCAGGGAATGAACACTGAAGCTTTCTTT,CASTQGMNTEAFF
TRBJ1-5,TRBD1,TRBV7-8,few,TGTGCCAGCAGCTTAACCCGGGACAGGGGCAATCAGCCCCAGCATTTT,CASSLTRDRGNQPQHF
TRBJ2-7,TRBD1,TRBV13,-,TGTGCCAGCAGCCGTCGTGGGACAGGGCCCTACGAGCAGTACTTC,CASSRRGTGPYEQYF
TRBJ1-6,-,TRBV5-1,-,TGCGCCAGCAGCGACGGACAAACAACTAATTCACCCCTCCACTTT,CASSDGQTTNSPLHF
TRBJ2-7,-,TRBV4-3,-,TGCGCCAGCAGCCAAGATCGGCGGGCGGCTACCGTCTCCTACGAGCAGTACTTC,CASSQDRRAATVSYEQYF
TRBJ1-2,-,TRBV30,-,TGTGCCTGGAGGGCCGCCTATGGCTACACCTTC,CAWRAAYGYTF
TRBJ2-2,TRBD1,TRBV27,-,TGTGCCAGCGGGAAAGACAGGGGGCAAACCGGGGAGCTGTTTTTT,CASGKDRGQTGELFF